What follows is one T cell receptor beta chain and its context. Its antigen remains unidentified. This sample is part of a study of cytomegalovirus exposure and HLA in healthy donors. Study conclusions and caveats: Later on, analysis showed that most CMV-associated TCR beta chains appeared to be HLA-restricted. Later on, an analysis tied 18,000 or so TCR beta sequences to HLA alleles at 0.05 false discovery rate.

PCR primers comprised 60 Vbeta and 13 Jbeta primers. Assay: immunoSEQ multiplex PCR; the TCRdb copy retains only in-frame clones and omits some. Seen here are around 100,000 clones, roughly 71% observed once, and the top ten hold about a tenth. The V gene's germline CDR1 is SGHRS and CDR2 YFSETQ. This CDR3 region has 12 residues. Deletions cut 10 bases from V and 2 bases from J, with 10 bases between. The TCR was taken from a man aged 35 to 55 in good health and CMV-seropositive. Specimen: PBMCs. The chain combines TRBV5-1 with TRBJ1-5; D ambiguous. CDR3 loop: CARLPGNQPQHF. The DNA for the CDR3 is TGCGCCCGACTGCCCGGCAATCAGCCCCAGCATTTT.